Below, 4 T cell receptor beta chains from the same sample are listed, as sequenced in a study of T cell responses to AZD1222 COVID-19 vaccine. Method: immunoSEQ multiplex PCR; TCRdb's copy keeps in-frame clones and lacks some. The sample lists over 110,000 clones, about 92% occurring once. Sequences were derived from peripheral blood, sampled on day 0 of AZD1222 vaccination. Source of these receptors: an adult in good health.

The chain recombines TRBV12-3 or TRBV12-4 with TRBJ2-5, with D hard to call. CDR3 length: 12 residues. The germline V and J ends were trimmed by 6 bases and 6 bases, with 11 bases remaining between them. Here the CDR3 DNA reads TGTGCCAGCAGCCCCGAGGCCCAGACCCAGTACTTC. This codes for CASSPEAQTQYF.

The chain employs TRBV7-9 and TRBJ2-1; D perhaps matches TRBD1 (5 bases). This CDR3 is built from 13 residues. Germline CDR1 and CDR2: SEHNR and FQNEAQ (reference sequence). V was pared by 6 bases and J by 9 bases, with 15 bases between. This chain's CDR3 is CASSQSGSSEQFF. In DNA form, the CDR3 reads TGTGCCAGCAGTCAATCAGGGTCCTCTGAGCAGTTCTTC.

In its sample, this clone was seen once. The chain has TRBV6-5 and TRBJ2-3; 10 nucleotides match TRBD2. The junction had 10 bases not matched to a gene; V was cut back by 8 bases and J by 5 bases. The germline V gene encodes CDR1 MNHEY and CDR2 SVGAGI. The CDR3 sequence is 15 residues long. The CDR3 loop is CASSLLAGPLDTQYF. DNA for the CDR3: TGTGCCAGCTCTTTACTAGCGGGACCTTTAGATACGCAGTATTTT.

CDR3 in DNA: TGTGCCAGCAGCTTTCCTGCGGCAGCCCTCTCCTACGAGCAGTACTTC. Translating it yields CASSFPAAALSYEQYF. The J gene is TRBJ2-7, the V gene TRBV7-9; D gene unclear. V dropped 3 bases and J dropped 0 bases, with 15 bases sitting between them. This CDR3 has 16 residues. The germline V gene encodes CDR1 SEHNR and CDR2 FQNEAQ (reference sequence).